These 30 T cell receptor beta chains were sequenced from one sample in a study of cytomegalovirus exposure and HLA in healthy donors. The table came from immunoSEQ multiplex PCR; TCRdb's copy has only in-frame clones and leaves some out. Of 150,000 to 200,000 clones listed, about 90% were seen once; the top ten hold roughly 3%. The sample was PBMCs. The source is a young woman in good health and CMV-seropositive.

The chain is built from TRBV6-1 and TRBJ1-2; no clear D. Between the trimmed V and J ends, which lost 7 bases and 3 bases, there was a span of 12 bases. The CDR3 sequence is 13 residues long. Germline V lookup: CDR1 MNHNS, CDR2 SASEGT. This CDR3 is CASTPGRYYGYTF. The CDR3, as DNA: TGTGCCAGCACCCCCGGGAGGTACTATGGCTACACCTTC.

The rearrangement links TRBV12-5 to TRBJ1-6, with D possibly TRBD1 on 5 matching bases. V lost 8 bases and J 5 bases, leaving 10 bases between the germline ends. CDR3 length equals 13 residues. Germline V gene lookup returns CDR1 LGHNT and CDR2 FRNRAP. The CDR3 sequence: CASRGPNNSPLHF. For the CDR3, the DNA is TGTGCTAGTAGGGGCCCCAATAATTCACCCCTCCACTTT.

The chain combines TRBV11-2 with TRBJ2-7, with 10 bases lining up with TRBD2. J lost 2 bases, V lost 5 bases, and 9 bases had no gene match. Germline V gene data show CDR1 as SGHAT and CDR2 as FQNNGV. The CDR3 totals 16 residues. The CDR3 reads CASSARRSGGPYEQYF. Here the CDR3 DNA reads TGTGCCAGCAGCGCCCGCCGTAGCGGGGGGCCCTACGAGCAGTACTTC.

The CDR3 sequence: CAWSVSSGWKAFF. The DNA for the CDR3 is TGTGCCTGGAGTGTATCCTCCGGGTGGAAAGCTTTCTTT. This rearrangement joins TRBV30 to TRBJ1-1; D is ambiguous. CDR3 length equals 13 residues. CDR1 and CDR2 from the germline V gene are GTSNPN and SVGIG (reference sequence). V gave up 0 bases and J gave up 9 bases, with 14 bases separating them.

The V call is TRBV4-1, the J call TRBJ2-3; 8 bases fit TRBD2. From germline, CDR1 is MGHRA and CDR2 YSYEKL. V shed 4 bases and J 3 bases; nucleotides not matched to a gene: 6. This CDR3 is built from 15 residues. CDR3 residues: CASSPLAGVTDTQYF. The CDR3 DNA follows: TGCGCCAGCAGCCCCCTAGCGGGTGTGACAGATACGCAGTATTTT.

The V gene is TRBV5-1, the J gene TRBJ1-5; 8 bases agree with TRBD1. CDR3 length equals 15 residues. Germline loops: CDR1 SGHRS, CDR2 YFSETQ. J lost 8 bases, V lost 3 bases, and 10 bases had no gene match. The CDR3 nucleotides are TGCGCCAGCAGCTCTGACAGGGGAGGAATTGAGCCCCAGCATTTT. It specifies CASSSDRGGIEPQHF.

The rearrangement uses TRBV4-1 and TRBJ2-3; D might be TRBD2 (5 bases). The CDR3 has 16 amino acids. Germline V gene sequence: CDR1 MGHRA, CDR2 YSYEKL. V lost 4 bases and J lost 5, with 19 bases in between. CDR3 in amino acids: CASSPSSANLGDTQYF. The CDR3, as DNA: TGCGCCAGCAGCCCCAGTAGCGCCAACCTGGGAGATACGCAGTATTTT.

J is TRBJ2-3 and V is TRBV11-3; D is unresolved. Between the trimmed V and J ends, which lost 4 bases and 2 bases, there was a span of 7 bases. Germline V gene data show CDR1 as SGHNT and CDR2 as YENEEA. The CDR3 has 13 residues. CDR3 sequence: CASSSQYTDTQYF. Here the CDR3 DNA reads TGTGCCAGCAGCTCACAATACACAGATACGCAGTATTTT.

This chain joins TRBV6-4 and TRBJ1-2; D is ambiguous. CDR3 length: 19 residues. V was clipped by 5 bases and J by 3 bases, with 28 bases between them. In germline, CDR1 is MRHNA, CDR2 SNTAGT. The CDR3 nucleotides are TGTGCCAGCAGTCACCCCCGGGGTTACCTATTGAACTTTGACTATGGCTACACCTTC. Encoded protein: CASSHPRGYLLNFDYGYTF.

The sample holds a few counts of this clone. This chain joins TRBV2 and TRBJ1-1, with unresolved D. The V end lost 6 bases, the J end lost 6 bases, and 17 bases lay between the germline ends. This CDR3 region has 14 residues. Germline CDR1 SNHLY, CDR2 FYNNEI. The CDR3 DNA sequence: TGTGCCAGCAGGTTCCCTACAGCATTGCCTGAAGCTTTCTTT. It is translated as CASRFPTALPEAFF.

This rearrangement joins TRBV7-9 to TRBJ2-5, with 9 bases aligning to TRBD2. The CDR3 sequence is 15 residues long. Germline trimming cut 5 bases from V and 1 base from J; bases unmatched to any gene: 5. Per germline, CDR1 SEHNR and CDR2 FQNEAQ (reference sequence). The CDR3 DNA reads TGTGCCAGCAGCCGCAGCGGGGGGTTCCAAGAGACCCAGTACTTC. This encodes CASSRSGGFQETQYF.

The chain couples TRBV11-2 to TRBJ2-5; TRBD2 agrees at 9 bases. CDR3 size: 18 residues. Germline V gene sequence: CDR1 SGHAT, CDR2 FQNNGV. The V segment lost 2 bases and the J segment 0 bases; nucleotides outside the gene matches: 10. The DNA of the CDR3 is TGTGCCAGCAGCTTAACTAGTTTGGCGGGGGGGTACCAAGAGACCCAGTACTTC. Protein sequence: CASSLTSLAGGYQETQYF.

The chain recombines TRBV7-2 with TRBJ1-6, with TRBD1 matching over 9 bases. The V and J ends lost 0 bases and 6 bases, in that order; junction bases with no gene match: 3. The germline CDR1 and CDR2 sequences are SGHTA and FQGNSA. The CDR3 is 16 residues long. The chain's CDR3 is CASSLAGTGTNSPLHF. DNA for the CDR3: TGTGCCAGCAGCTTAGCGGGGACAGGGACTAATTCACCCCTCCACTTT.

The chain is built from TRBV7-2 and TRBJ2-3, with 7 nucleotides matching TRBD2. After removal of 3 bases from V and 0 bases from J, the junction contained 3 bases not matched to a gene. The CDR3 contains 15 residues. Germline values: CDR1 SGHTA, CDR2 FQGNSA. The chain's CDR3 is CASSFSGYSTDTQYF. CDR3 in DNA: TGTGCCAGCAGCTTTAGCGGGTATAGCACAGATACGCAGTATTTT.

The chain carries TRBV5-6 and TRBJ2-1; 7 nucleotides line up with TRBD1. Germline assignment: CDR1 SGHDT and CDR2 YYEEEE. The CDR3 runs 15 residues. V was pared by 2 bases and J by 7 bases, with 9 bases of the junction left unmatched. The CDR3 DNA is TGTGCCAGCAGCTTTAAAGGGGGCGCTGGGAATGAGCAGTTCTTC. It yields the protein CASSFKGGAGNEQFF.

The chain couples TRBV4-3 to TRBJ2-1; TRBD2 matches at 9 bases. This CDR3 spans 15 amino acids. Germline V gene sequence: CDR1 LGHNA, CDR2 YSLEER. Trimming at V came to 1 base and at J to 8 bases, leaving 6 bases not matched to a gene. The CDR3 sequence: CASSQAAGGPDEQFF. The CDR3 DNA is TGCGCCAGCAGCCAAGCGGCGGGAGGGCCGGATGAGCAGTTCTTC.

This clone was observed a single time. V is TRBV27 and J is TRBJ2-1; no clear D gene. The germline V gene has CDR1 MNHEY and CDR2 SMNVEV (reference sequence). The V end lost 8 bases, the J end lost 8 bases, and 7 bases lay between the germline ends. This CDR3 comprises 10 residues. CDR3 nucleotides: TGTGCCAGCCCTAGGCATGAGCAGTTCTTC. Protein sequence: CASPRHEQFF.

The chain joins TRBV28 to TRBJ2-1; D remains unclear. CDR3 length: 14 amino acids. V gave up 5 bases and J gave up 4 bases, with 12 bases separating them. The germline V gene has CDR1 MDHEN and CDR2 SYDVKM. Here the CDR3 DNA reads TGTGCCAGCAGTCCCTCGACATTATACAATGAGCAGTTCTTC. The encoded protein is CASSPSTLYNEQFF.

The chain recombines TRBV25-1 with TRBJ2-1; 10 bases map to TRBD2. The CDR3 spans 15 residues. The V and J ends lost 6 bases and 5 bases, in that order; junction bases with no gene match: 7. The germline CDR1 and CDR2 sequences are MGHDK and SYGVNS. CDR3 sequence reads: CASSGPSGGNNEQFF. The DNA of the CDR3 is TGTGCCAGCAGCGGGCCTAGCGGGGGTAACAATGAGCAGTTCTTC.

This clone was counted at least ten times. The V and J genes are TRBV6-1 and TRBJ2-7; D not resolved. Trimming cost V 3 bases and J 6 bases, with 6 bases left between them. This CDR3 has 11 residues. Germline V gene lookup returns CDR1 MNHNS and CDR2 SASEGT. The CDR3 DNA reads TGTGCCAGCAGTGACCGAGTCGAGCAGTACTTC. As protein: CASSDRVEQYF.

The chain uses TRBV6-5 and TRBJ1-2, with a tentative D call TRBD1 (6 bases). The V gene lost 6 bases and the J gene lost 4 bases, with 12 bases spanning the gap. This CDR3 region has 13 residues. The germline V gene has CDR1 MNHEY and CDR2 SVGAGI. The CDR3 here is CASSWGQTYGYTF. The CDR3 DNA reads as TGTGCCAGCAGCTGGGGACAAACCTATGGCTACACCTTC.

The chain recombines TRBV5-6 with TRBJ2-1, with D uncertain. Germline assignment: CDR1 SGHDT and CDR2 YYEEEE. This CDR3 region has 16 residues. V lost 2 bases to trimming and J lost 1 base, with 13 bases between them. The CDR3 protein is CASSFYSSSSYNEQFF. CDR3 sequence (DNA): TGTGCCAGCAGCTTCTATTCGAGTTCATCCTACAATGAGCAGTTCTTC. Looking up the rest from reference TRBV5-6 and TRBJ2-1 gives the full variable domain: DAGVTQSPTHLIKTRGQQVTLRCSPKSGHDTVSWYQQALGQGPQFIFQYYEEEERQRGNFPDRFSGHQFPNYSSELNVNALLLGDSALYLCASSFYSSSSYNEQFFGPGTRLTVL.

The gene calls are TRBV19 and TRBJ2-5; D not resolved. The CDR3 is 14 amino acids. Trimming stripped 5 bases from V and 2 bases from J, with 12 bases between. Germline V gives CDR1 LNHDA, CDR2 SQIVND (reference sequence). In DNA, the CDR3 is TGTGCCAGTAGTTCCAGACACCCACAAGAGACCCAGTACTTC. It is translated as CASSSRHPQETQYF.

This clone was counted once. The gene calls are TRBV2 and TRBJ2-3; maybe TRBD1 (6 bases). V lost 6 bases and J 3 bases, leaving 13 bases between the germline ends. Germline V gene lookup returns CDR1 SNHLY and CDR2 FYNNEI. This CDR3 region has 14 residues. CDR3 region: CASRRGLGTDTQYF. CDR3 nucleotides: TGTGCCAGCAGGAGGGGGTTGGGTACAGATACGCAGTATTTT.

This clone was seen at least ten times. The chain combines TRBV5-4 with TRBJ2-7, with 7 positions matching TRBD2. V lost 4 bases, J lost 5 bases, and 6 bases stayed unmatched. The length of the CDR3 is 13 residues. The germline V gene encodes CDR1 SGHNT and CDR2 YYREEE (reference sequence). The CDR3, as DNA: TGTGCCAGCAGCACGATGGGGAGGGACGAGCAGTACTTC. This gives the protein CASSTMGRDEQYF.

J is TRBJ1-2 and V is TRBV6-5; 10 bases line up with TRBD1. Germline V gene sequence: CDR1 MNHEY, CDR2 SVGAGI. This CDR3 comprises 16 residues. The ends lost 0 bases at V and 4 bases at J; junction bases unmatched: 5. CDR3: CASSYSGTGAGYGYTF. In nucleotides, the CDR3 is TGTGCCAGCAGTTACTCCGGGACAGGGGCTGGCTATGGCTACACCTTC.

CDR3 region: CASSPRDLYYEQYF. The DNA of the CDR3 is TGTGCCAGCAGCCCCCGGGACTTGTACTACGAGCAGTACTTC. J is TRBJ2-7 and V is TRBV9; D may be TRBD2 (6 bases). The CDR3 contains 14 residues. CDR1 and CDR2 from the germline V gene are SGDLS and YYNGEE. V lost 4 bases to trimming and J lost 3 bases, with 14 bases between them. The complete variable domain, with remaining parts taken from reference TRBV9 and TRBJ2-7, reads DSGVTQTPKHLITATGQRVTLRCSPRSGDLSVYWYQQSLDQGLQFLIQYYNGEERAKGNILERFSAQQFPDLHSELNLSSLELGDSALYFCASSPRDLYYEQYFGPGTRLTVT.

The chain links TRBV5-1 to TRBJ2-7; D possibly corresponds to TRBD1 (5 bases). This CDR3 has 12 amino acids. The germline V and J ends were trimmed by 5 bases and 7 bases, with 13 bases remaining between them. Per germline, CDR1 SGHRS and CDR2 YFSETQ. The DNA of the CDR3 is TGCGCCAGCAGGGCCGACAGCAGGGAGCAGTACTTC. It encodes CASRADSREQYF. The whole variable domain, remainder taken from reference TRBV5-1 and TRBJ2-7, is KAGVTQTPRYLIKTRGQQVTLSCSPISGHRSVSWYQQTPGQGLQFLFEYFSETQRNKGNFPGRFSGRQFSNSRSEMNVSTLELGDSALYLCASRADSREQYFGPGTRLTVT.

The chain recombines TRBV18 with TRBJ1-4; 8 bases map to TRBD1. The germline gives CDR1 KGHSH, CDR2 LQKENI. V shed 6 bases, J shed 4 bases, and the junction held 7 bases outside the gene matches. The CDR3 sequence is 15 residues long. The CDR3 nucleotides read TGTGCCAGCTCGTCGCGACAGGGGATTAATGAAAAACTGTTTTTT. This gives the protein CASSSRQGINEKLFF.

The chain uses TRBV6-1 and TRBJ1-1; D is unclear. V was pared by 2 bases and J by 6 bases, with 19 bases between. The CDR3 length is 16 residues. Germline V gene lookup returns CDR1 MNHNS and CDR2 SASEGT. CDR3 in DNA: TGTGCCAGCAGTGAACCCAACGCCCCGCAGGCCCCTGAAGCTTTCTTT. Translation: CASSEPNAPQAPEAFF.